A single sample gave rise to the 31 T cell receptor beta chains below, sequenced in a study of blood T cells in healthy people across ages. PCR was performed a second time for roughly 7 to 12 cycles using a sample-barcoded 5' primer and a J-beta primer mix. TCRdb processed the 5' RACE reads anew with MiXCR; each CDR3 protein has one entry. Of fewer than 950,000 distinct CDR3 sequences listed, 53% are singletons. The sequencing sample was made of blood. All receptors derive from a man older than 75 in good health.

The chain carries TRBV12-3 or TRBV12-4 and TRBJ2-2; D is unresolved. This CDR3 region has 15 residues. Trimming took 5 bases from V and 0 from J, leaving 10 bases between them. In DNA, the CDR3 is TGTGCCAGCAGTCGACGGACCACGAACACCGGGGAGCTGTTTTTT. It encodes CASSRRTTNTGELFF.

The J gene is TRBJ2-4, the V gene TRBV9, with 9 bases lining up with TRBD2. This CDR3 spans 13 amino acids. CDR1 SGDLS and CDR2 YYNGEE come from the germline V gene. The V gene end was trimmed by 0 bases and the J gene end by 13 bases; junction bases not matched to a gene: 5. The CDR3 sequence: CASSVGVAGEQYF. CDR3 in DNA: TGTGCCAGCAGCGTAGGGGTAGCGGGAGAGCAGTACTTC.

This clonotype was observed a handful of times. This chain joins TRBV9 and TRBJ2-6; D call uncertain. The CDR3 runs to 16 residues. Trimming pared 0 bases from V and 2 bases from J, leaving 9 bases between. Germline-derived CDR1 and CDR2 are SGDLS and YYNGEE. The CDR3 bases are TGTGCCAGCAGCGTAGTTGCGTCGGCTGGGGCCAACGTCCTGACTTTC. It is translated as CASSVVASAGANVLTF.

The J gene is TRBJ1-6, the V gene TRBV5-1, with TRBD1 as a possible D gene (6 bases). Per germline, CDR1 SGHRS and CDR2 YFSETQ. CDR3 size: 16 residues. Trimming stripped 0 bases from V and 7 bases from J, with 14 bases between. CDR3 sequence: CASSLVAGRGNSPLHF. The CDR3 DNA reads TGCGCCAGCAGCTTGGTAGCCGGCAGGGGAAATTCACCCCTCCACTTT.

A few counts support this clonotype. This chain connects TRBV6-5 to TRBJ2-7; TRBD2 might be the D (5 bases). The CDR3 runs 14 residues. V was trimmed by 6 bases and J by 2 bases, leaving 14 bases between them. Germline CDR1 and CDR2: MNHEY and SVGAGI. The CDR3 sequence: CASSLRGNAYEQYF. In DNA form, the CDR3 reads TGTGCCAGCAGCCTTCGAGGGAATGCCTACGAGCAGTACTTC.

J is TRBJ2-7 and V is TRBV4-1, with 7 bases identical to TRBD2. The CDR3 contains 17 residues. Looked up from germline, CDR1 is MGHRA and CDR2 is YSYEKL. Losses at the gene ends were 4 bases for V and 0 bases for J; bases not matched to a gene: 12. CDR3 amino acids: CASSPEGSGIASYEQYF. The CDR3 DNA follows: TGCGCCAGCAGCCCCGAGGGGAGCGGGATCGCCTCCTACGAGCAGTACTTC.

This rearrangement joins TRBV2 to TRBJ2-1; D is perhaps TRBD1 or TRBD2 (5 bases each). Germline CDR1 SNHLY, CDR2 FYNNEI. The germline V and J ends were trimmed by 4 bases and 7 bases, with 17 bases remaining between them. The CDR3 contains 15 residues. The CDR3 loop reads CASSGGPLMENEQFF. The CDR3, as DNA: TGTGCCAGCAGTGGGGGACCCCTCATGGAGAATGAGCAGTTCTTC.

CDR3 coding DNA: TGTGCCAGCAGTTACTCGGGGACCCCTTTAGCTGAGCAGTTCTTC. It specifies CASSYSGTPLAEQFF. V usage is TRBV6-5 and J usage is TRBJ2-1; D tentatively fits TRBD1 or TRBD2 (5 bases each). CDR1 is MNHEY and CDR2 is SVGAGI in the germline V gene. The V gene lost 0 bases and the J gene lost 9 bases, with 15 bases spanning the gap. The CDR3 sequence is 15 residues long.

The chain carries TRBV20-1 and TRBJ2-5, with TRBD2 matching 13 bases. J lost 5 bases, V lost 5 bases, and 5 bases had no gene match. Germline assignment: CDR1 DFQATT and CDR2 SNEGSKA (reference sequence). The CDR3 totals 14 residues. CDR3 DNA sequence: TGCAGTGCTGGGACTAGCGGGAAGGGCGAGACCCAGTACTTC. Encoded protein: CSAGTSGKGETQYF.

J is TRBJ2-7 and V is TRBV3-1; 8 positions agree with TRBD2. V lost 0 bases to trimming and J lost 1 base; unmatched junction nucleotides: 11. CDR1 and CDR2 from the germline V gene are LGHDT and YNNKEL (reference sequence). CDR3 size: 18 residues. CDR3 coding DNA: TGTGCCAGCAGCCAAGAAGGGGGTAGGGTAGCGGGGTCCTACGAGCAGTACTTC. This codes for CASSQEGGRVAGSYEQYF.

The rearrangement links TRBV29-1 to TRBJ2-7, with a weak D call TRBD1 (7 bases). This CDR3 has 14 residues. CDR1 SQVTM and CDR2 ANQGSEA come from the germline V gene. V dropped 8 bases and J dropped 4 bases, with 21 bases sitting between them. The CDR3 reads CSTLEGQGGYEQYF. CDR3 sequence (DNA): TGCAGCACCCTCGAAGGGCAGGGGGGTTACGAGCAGTACTTC.

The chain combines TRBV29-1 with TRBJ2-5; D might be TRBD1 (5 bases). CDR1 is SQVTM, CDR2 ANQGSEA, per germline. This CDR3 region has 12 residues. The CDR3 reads CASLSGPETQYF. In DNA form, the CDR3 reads TGCGCATCCCTTTCAGGGCCAGAGACCCAGTACTTC.

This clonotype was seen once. The DNA for the CDR3 is TGTGCCACAGCACCCCCCGCGAGATACGCGTATTTT. This gives the protein CATAPPARYAYF. This rearrangement joins TRBV2 to TRBJ2-3, with no clear D. Per germline, CDR1 SNHLY and CDR2 FYNNEI. The CDR3 spans 12 residues. The ends were cut back, 10 bases at V and 14 bases at J, with 22 bases in the middle.

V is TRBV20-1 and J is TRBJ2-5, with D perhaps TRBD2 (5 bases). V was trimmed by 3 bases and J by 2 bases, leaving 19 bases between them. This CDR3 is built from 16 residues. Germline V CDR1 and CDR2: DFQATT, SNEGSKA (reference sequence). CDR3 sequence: CSASAASGGGQETQYF. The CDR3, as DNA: TGCAGTGCTAGCGCCGCGAGCGGAGGTGGGCAAGAGACCCAGTACTTC.

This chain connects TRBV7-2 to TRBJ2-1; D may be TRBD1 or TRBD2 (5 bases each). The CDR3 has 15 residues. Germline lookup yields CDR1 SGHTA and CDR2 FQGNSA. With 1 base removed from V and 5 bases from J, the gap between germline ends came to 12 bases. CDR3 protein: CASSLDWGPNNEQFF. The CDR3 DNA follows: TGTGCCAGCAGCTTAGATTGGGGACCTAACAATGAGCAGTTCTTC.

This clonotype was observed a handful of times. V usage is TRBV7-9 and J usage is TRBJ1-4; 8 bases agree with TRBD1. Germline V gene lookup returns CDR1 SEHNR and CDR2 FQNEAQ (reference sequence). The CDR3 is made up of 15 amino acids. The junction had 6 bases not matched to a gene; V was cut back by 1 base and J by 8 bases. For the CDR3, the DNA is TGTGCCAGCAGCTTAGATGGACAGGGTATCGAAAAACTGTTTTTT. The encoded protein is CASSLDGQGIEKLFF.

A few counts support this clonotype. CDR3 sequence reads: CASSEGTLGRYAYF. DNA of the CDR3: TGCGCCAGCAGTGAAGGGACTTTGGGGAGATACGCGTATTTT. The chain joins TRBV10-1 to TRBJ2-3; TRBD2 is a possible D gene (6 bases). CDR3 size: 14 residues. The ends were cut back, 3 bases at V and 14 bases at J, with 21 bases in the middle. Germline CDR1 WNHNN, CDR2 SYGVQD (reference sequence).

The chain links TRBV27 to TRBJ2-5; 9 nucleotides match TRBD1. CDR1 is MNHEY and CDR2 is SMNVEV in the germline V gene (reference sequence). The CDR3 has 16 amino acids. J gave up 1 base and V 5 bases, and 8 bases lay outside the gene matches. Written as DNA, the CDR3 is TGTGCCAGCAGTCAACAACAGGGGGCGTCCCAAGAGACCCAGTACTTC. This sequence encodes CASSQQQGASQETQYF.

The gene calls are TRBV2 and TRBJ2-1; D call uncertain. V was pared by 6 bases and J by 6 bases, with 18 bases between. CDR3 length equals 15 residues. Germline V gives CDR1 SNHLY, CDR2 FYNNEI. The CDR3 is CASRVTTWGSNEQFF. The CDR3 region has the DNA TGTGCCAGCAGAGTCACGACCTGGGGAAGCAATGAGCAGTTCTTC. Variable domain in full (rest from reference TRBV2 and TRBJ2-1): EPEVTQTPSHQVTQMGQEVILRCVPISNHLYFYWYRQILGQKVEFLVSFYNNEISEKSEIFDDQFSVERPDGSNFTLKIRSTKLEDSAMYFCASRVTTWGSNEQFFGPGTRLTVL.

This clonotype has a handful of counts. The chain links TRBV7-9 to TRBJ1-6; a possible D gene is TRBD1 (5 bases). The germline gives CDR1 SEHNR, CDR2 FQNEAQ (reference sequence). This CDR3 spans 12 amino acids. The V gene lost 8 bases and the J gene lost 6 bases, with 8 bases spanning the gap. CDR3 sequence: CASGAFNSPLHF. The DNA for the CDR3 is TGTGCCAGCGGGGCCTTTAATTCACCCCTCCACTTT.

For the CDR3, the DNA is TGCAGTGCTAGCGAGGACAGCCAAGAGACCCAGTACTTC. Its protein product is CSASEDSQETQYF. The chain combines TRBV20-1 with TRBJ2-5; D is perhaps TRBD1 (6 bases). Germline V gene data show CDR1 as DFQATT and CDR2 as SNEGSKA (reference sequence). CDR3 length equals 13 residues. V lost 3 bases and J 1 base, leaving 9 bases between the germline ends.

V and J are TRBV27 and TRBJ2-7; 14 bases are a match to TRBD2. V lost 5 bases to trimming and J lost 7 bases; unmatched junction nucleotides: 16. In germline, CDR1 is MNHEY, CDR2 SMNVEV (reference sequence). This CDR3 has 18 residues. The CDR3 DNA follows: TGTGCCAGCAGTAGACTAGCGGGAGGGCGTCCAGGCTACAATGAGCAGTACTTC. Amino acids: CASSRLAGGRPGYNEQYF.

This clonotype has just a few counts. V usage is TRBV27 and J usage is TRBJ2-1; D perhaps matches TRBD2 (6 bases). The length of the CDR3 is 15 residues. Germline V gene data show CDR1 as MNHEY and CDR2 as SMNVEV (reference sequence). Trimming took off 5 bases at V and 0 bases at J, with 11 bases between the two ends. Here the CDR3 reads CASSVSSGSYNEQFF. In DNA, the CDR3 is TGTGCCAGCAGTGTGAGTAGCGGCTCCTACAATGAGCAGTTCTTC.

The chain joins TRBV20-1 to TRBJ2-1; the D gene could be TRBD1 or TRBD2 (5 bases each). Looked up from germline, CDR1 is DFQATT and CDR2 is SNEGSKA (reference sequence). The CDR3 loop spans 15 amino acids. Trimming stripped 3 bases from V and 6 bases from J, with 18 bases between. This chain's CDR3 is CSARVGGETLNEQFF. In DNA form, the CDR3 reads TGCAGTGCTAGGGTTGGGGGAGAGACCCTCAATGAGCAGTTCTTC.

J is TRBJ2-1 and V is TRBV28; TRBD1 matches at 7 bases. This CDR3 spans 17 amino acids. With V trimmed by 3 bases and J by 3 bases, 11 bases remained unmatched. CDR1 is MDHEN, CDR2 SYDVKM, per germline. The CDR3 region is CASSFRLQGVLYNEQFF. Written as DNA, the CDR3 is TGTGCCAGCAGTTTCCGACTCCAGGGGGTCCTCTACAATGAGCAGTTCTTC.

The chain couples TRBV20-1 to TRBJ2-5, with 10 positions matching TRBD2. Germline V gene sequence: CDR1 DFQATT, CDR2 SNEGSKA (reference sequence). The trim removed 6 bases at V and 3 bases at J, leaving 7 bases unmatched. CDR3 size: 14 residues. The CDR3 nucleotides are TGCAGTGCACGATCCCTAGCGGGAGAAGAGACCCAGTACTTC. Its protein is CSARSLAGEETQYF.

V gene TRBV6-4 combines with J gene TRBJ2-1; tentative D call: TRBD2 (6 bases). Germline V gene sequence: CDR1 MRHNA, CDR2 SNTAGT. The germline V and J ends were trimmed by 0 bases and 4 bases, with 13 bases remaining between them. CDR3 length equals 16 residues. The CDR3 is CASSDSGTVGYNEQFF. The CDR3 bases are TGTGCCAGCAGTGACTCTGGGACTGTGGGTTACAATGAGCAGTTCTTC.

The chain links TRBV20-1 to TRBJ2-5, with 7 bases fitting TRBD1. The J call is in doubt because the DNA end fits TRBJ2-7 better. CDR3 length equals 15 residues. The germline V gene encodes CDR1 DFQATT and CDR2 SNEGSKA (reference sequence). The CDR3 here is CSARDPQGVPYEQYF. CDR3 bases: TGCAGTGCTAGAGATCCGCAGGGGGTTCCCTACGAGCAGTACTTC.

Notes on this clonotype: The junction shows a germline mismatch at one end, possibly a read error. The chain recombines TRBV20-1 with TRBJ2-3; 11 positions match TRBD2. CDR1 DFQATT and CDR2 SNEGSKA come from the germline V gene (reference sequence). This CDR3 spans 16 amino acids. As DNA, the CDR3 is TGCAGCGCTAGAGATTCAGGGTCTAGCGGGAGGGATACGCAGTATTTT. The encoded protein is CSARDSGSSGRDTQYF.

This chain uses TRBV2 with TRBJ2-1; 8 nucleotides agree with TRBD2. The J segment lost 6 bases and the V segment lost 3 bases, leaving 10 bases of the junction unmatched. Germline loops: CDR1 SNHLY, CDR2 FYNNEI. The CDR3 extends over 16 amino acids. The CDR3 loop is CASSEQAGVSSNEQFF. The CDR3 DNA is TGTGCCAGCAGTGAGCAAGCGGGAGTTAGTAGCAATGAGCAGTTCTTC.

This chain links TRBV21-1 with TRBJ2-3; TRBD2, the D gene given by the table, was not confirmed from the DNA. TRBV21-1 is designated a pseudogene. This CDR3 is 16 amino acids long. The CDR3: CASTTGLAGEHRYAYF. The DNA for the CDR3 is TGTGCCAGCACCACTGGACTAGCGGGAGAGCACAGATACGCGTATTTT.